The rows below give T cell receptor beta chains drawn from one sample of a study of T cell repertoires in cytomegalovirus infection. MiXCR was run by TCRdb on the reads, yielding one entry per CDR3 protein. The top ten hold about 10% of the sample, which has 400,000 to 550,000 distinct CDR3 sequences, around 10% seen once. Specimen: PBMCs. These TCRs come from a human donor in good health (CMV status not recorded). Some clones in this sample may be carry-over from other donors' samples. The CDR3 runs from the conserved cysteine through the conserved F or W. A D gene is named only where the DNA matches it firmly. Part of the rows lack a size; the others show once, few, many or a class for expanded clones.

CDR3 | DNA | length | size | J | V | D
CASSLDSRANTGELFF | TGTGCCAGCAGCTTAGATAGCAGAGCGAACACCGGGGAGCTGTTTTTT | 16 | many | TRBJ2-2 | TRBV7-8 | .
CASSLDVPGQEGTEAFF | TGCGCCAGCAGCTTGGACGTCCCGGGCCAGGAGGGAACTGAAGCTTTCTTT | 17 | . | TRBJ1-1 | TRBV5-1 | .
CASSQEAGGLIGQYF | TGCGCCAGCAGTCAAGAGGCAGGGGGACTTATAGGGCAGTACTTC | 15 | few | TRBJ2-7 | TRBV23-1 | .
CASSEFVYTEAFF | TGTGCCAGCAGTGAGTTTGTCTACACTGAAGCTTTCTTT | 13 | . | TRBJ1-1 | TRBV6-4 | .
CSALQGAEGYNSPLHF | TGCAGTGCTTTACAGGGGGCGGAAGGTTATAATTCACCCCTCCACTTT | 16 | few | TRBJ1-6 | TRBV20-1 | TRBD1
CASSALGANTGELFF | TGTGCCAGCTCAGCCCTGGGGGCGAACACCGGGGAGCTGTTTTTT | 15 | . | TRBJ2-2 | TRBV2 | .
CSARDLGGLGHQETQYF | TGCAGTGCTAGAGATCTCGGGGGGTTAGGACACCAAGAGACCCAGTACTTC | 17 | few | TRBJ2-5 | TRBV20-1 | TRBD2
CASSQERGPVLFF | TGTGCCAGCAGCCAAGAACGCGGCCCGGTGCTGTTCTTC | 13 | . | TRBJ2-1 | TRBV14 | .
CASSFESPPYGRPNAANTGELFF | TGTGCCAGCAGCTTTGAGTCCCCGCCGTACGGTAGGCCGAACGCAGCGAACACCGGGGAGCTGTTTTTT | 23 | many | TRBJ2-2 | TRBV11-2 | .
CASSQGVTSGKQFF | TGTGCCAGCAGCCAAGGAGTGACTAGCGGAAAGCAGTTCTTC | 14 | . | TRBJ2-1 | TRBV3-1 | TRBD2
CASRDSNNQPQHF | TGTGCCAGTAGGGACAGCAACAATCAGCCCCAGCATTTT | 13 | many | TRBJ1-5 | TRBV19 | .
CSAPGPKVAGVSYEQYF | TGCAGTGCCCCCGGTCCCAAAGTGGCGGGAGTCTCCTACGAGCAGTACTTC | 17 | . | TRBJ2-7 | TRBV20-1 | TRBD2
CSAPSAFEFEDTQYF | TGCAGTGCGCCGAGCGCATTTGAGTTCGAAGATACGCAGTATTTT | 15 | many | TRBJ2-3 | TRBV20-1 | .
CASSPFGTGSYEQYF | TGTGCCAGCTCACCTTTCGGGACAGGGAGTTACGAGCAGTACTTC | 15 | . | TRBJ2-7 | TRBV18 | TRBD1
CAIRETSGEFRHNEQFF | TGTGCCATCAGAGAGACTAGCGGGGAATTCAGACACAATGAGCAGTTCTTC | 17 | few | TRBJ2-1 | TRBV10-3 | TRBD2
CASSPGQAGQPQHF | TGTGCCAGCTCACCAGGACAGGCGGGGCAGCCCCAGCATTTT | 14 | . | TRBJ1-5 | TRBV18 | TRBD1
CASSDPRRGDTEAFF | TGTGCCAGCAGTGACCCCCGCCGGGGGGACACTGAAGCTTTCTTT | 15 | many | TRBJ1-1 | TRBV25-1 | .
CASSNELRNEQFF | TGTGCCAGCAGCAACGAGTTGCGGAATGAGCAGTTCTTC | 13 | few | TRBJ2-1 | TRBV7-9 | .
CASSEVGSGTQYF | TGTGCCAGCAGTGAAGTGGGATCAGGGACCCAGTACTTC | 13 | . | TRBJ2-5 | TRBV6-1 | .
CASSWPGLAGGSYNEQFF | TGTGCCAGCAGTTGGCCGGGACTAGCGGGAGGTTCCTACAATGAGCAGTTCTTC | 18 | . | TRBJ2-1 | TRBV28 | TRBD2
CASSDRTEGNQPQHF | TGTGCCAGCAGTGATCGGACAGAGGGCAATCAGCCCCAGCATTTT | 15 | few | TRBJ1-5 | TRBV2 | .
CATETSGRATDNEQFF | TGTGCCACCGAGACTAGCGGGAGGGCCACCGACAATGAGCAGTTCTTC | 16 | many | TRBJ2-1 | TRBV24-1 | TRBD2
CASSLRTTNYGYTF | TGCGCCAGCAGTCTTAGGACCACTAACTATGGCTACACCTTC | 14 | many | TRBJ1-2 | TRBV23-1 | .
CASRPWTEGGYTF | TGTGCCAGCAGACCGTGGACGGAGGGGGGCTACACCTTC | 13 | many | TRBJ1-2 | TRBV5-5 | .
CASSLGLGGAVGEQFF | TGTGCCAGCAGCTTGGGTCTCGGGGGGGCCGTCGGTGAGCAGTTCTTC | 16 | once | TRBJ2-1 | TRBV5-6 | TRBD2
CASREPAGDTGELFF | TGTGCCAGCAGGGAGCCCGCGGGGGATACCGGGGAGCTGTTTTTT | 15 | . | TRBJ2-2 | TRBV2 | TRBD2
CASRVSTGGGNEKLFF | TGTGCCAGCAGAGTCTCGACAGGGGGCGGGAATGAAAAACTGTTTTTT | 16 | many | TRBJ1-4 | TRBV6-6 | TRBD1
CSAQSGQGNSPLHF | TGCAGCGCTCAAAGCGGACAGGGTAATTCACCCCTCCACTTT | 14 | . | TRBJ1-6 | TRBV29-1 | TRBD1
CASSWISSGGETQYF | TGTGCCAGCAGCTGGATCTCTAGCGGGGGAGAGACCCAGTACTTC | 15 | many | TRBJ2-5 | TRBV7-2 | TRBD2
CASSLTVGRRYRETQYF | TGTGCCAGCAGCCTCACTGTCGGGCGGCGGTACCGAGAGACCCAGTACTTC | 17 | many | TRBJ2-5 | TRBV7-9 | .
CASSYSIARGLVLLNTEAFF | TGTGCCAGCAGTTACTCGATCGCTAGGGGGTTGGTTTTGCTGAACACTGAAGCTTTCTTT | 20 | few | TRBJ1-1 | TRBV6-5 | .
CAISEGFRTEAFF | TGTGCCATCAGTGAGGGATTTCGGACTGAAGCTTTCTTT | 13 | many | TRBJ1-1 | TRBV10-3 | .
CAISDNTGVGSEQFF | TGTGCCATCAGTGATAATACAGGTGTGGGGAGTGAGCAGTTCTTC | 15 | many | TRBJ2-1 | TRBV10-3 | .
CSGLQPPGNTIYF | TGCAGTGGTTTACAGCCGCCTGGAAACACCATATATTTT | 13 | . | TRBJ1-3 | TRBV20-1 | .
CASSGGRGSNQPQHF | TGTGCCAGCAGTGGGGGACGGGGGAGCAATCAGCCCCAGCATTTT | 15 | many | TRBJ1-5 | TRBV7-9 | .
CASWGSGNTGELFF | TGTGCCAGCTGGGGTAGCGGCAACACCGGGGAGCTGTTTTTT | 14 | many | TRBJ2-2 | TRBV12-3/TRBV12-4 | .
CASSPTGFSYEQYF | TGCGCCAGCAGCCCGACAGGGTTTTCCTACGAGCAGTACTTC | 14 | many | TRBJ2-7 | TRBV4-1 | TRBD1
CASSVGQAAGAFF | TGTGCCAGCAGTGTTGGGCAGGCCGCGGGGGCTTTCTTT | 13 | many | TRBJ1-1 | TRBV11-2 | .
CASSWDPGTYEQYF | TGCGCCAGCAGTTGGGATCCAGGGACCTACGAGCAGTACTTC | 14 | many | TRBJ2-7 | TRBV5-1 | .
CASSETGLHQPQHF | TGTGCCAGCAGTGAAACAGGGTTGCATCAGCCCCAGCATTTT | 14 | . | TRBJ1-5 | TRBV2 | .
CASSPVAGEYNEQFF | TGTGCCAGCTCACCGGTAGCGGGAGAGTACAATGAGCAGTTCTTC | 15 | . | TRBJ2-1 | TRBV18 | TRBD2
CASSDVGINQPQHF | TGTGCCAGCAGTGACGTGGGAATCAATCAGCCCCAGCATTTT | 14 | many | TRBJ1-5 | TRBV25-1 | .
CASSLSSHLSSYNEQFF | TGTGCCAGCAGCTTATCCAGCCACCTAAGCTCCTACAATGAGCAGTTCTTC | 17 | many | TRBJ2-1 | TRBV7-2 | .
CASSYRQSYEQYF | TGTGCCAGCAGTTACAGACAGTCCTACGAGCAGTACTTC | 13 | many | TRBJ2-7 | TRBV6-6 | .
CARVPPWGTRNTGELFF | TGTGCCAGGGTACCCCCCTGGGGGACCAGGAACACCGGGGAGCTGTTTTTT | 17 | many | TRBJ2-2 | TRBV19 | .
CASSPGQGTGTEAFF | TGTGCCAGCAGCCCAGGACAGGGAACGGGGACTGAAGCTTTCTTT | 15 | many | TRBJ1-1 | TRBV7-6 | TRBD1
CASSNRGYEQYF | TGTGCCAGCAGCAACAGGGGTTACGAGCAGTACTTC | 12 | . | TRBJ2-7 | TRBV14 | TRBD1
CSASDPVTSDYNEQFF | TGCAGTGCTAGCGACCCAGTGACTAGCGACTACAATGAGCAGTTCTTC | 16 | many | TRBJ2-1 | TRBV20-1 | TRBD2
CASSPRGRTEAFF | TGTGCCAGCAGTCCCAGGGGAAGGACTGAAGCTTTCTTT | 13 | many | TRBJ1-1 | TRBV19 | .
CASSSRTGHPLGYTF | TGTGCCAGCAGCTCGAGGACAGGACATCCTTTAGGCTACACCTTC | 15 | many | TRBJ1-2 | TRBV7-8 | TRBD1
CASSPSDFFEAFF | TGTGCCAGCAGCCCCTCGGACTTTTTCGAGGCTTTCTTT | 13 | . | TRBJ1-1 | TRBV12-3/TRBV12-4 | .
CASSGVTRRDTQYF | TGCGCCAGCAGTGGGGTGACACGGCGAGATACGCAGTATTTT | 14 | many | TRBJ2-3 | TRBV10-2 | .
CASSPPGPSRGSYEQYF | TGTGCCAGCAGTCCCCCGGGGCCCAGTCGGGGTTCCTACGAGCAGTACTTC | 17 | many | TRBJ2-7 | TRBV6-1 | .
CASGDRGNQPQHF | TGTGCTAGTGGGGACAGGGGCAATCAGCCCCAGCATTTT | 13 | many | TRBJ1-5 | TRBV12-5 | TRBD1